These 27 T cell receptor beta chains share one sample of origin, sequenced in a study of T cell responses to AZD1222 COVID-19 vaccine. The data were produced by immunoSEQ multiplex PCR, yet TCRdb's version contains in-frame clones alone and is incomplete. The sample contains under 200,000 clones, more than 80% of which appear only once. The specimen was peripheral blood, collected on day 0 of AZD1222 vaccination. Receptors were obtained from an adult in good health.

This rearrangement joins TRBV18 to TRBJ2-1, with D possibly TRBD1 on 5 matching bases. Germline CDR1 is KGHSH and CDR2 is LQKENI. The CDR3 spans 15 residues. V lost 10 bases and J lost 10, with 26 bases in between. The CDR3 sequence is CATASNGASLDEQFF. The CDR3 bases are TGTGCCACCGCCTCGAATGGGGCGTCCCTCGACGAGCAGTTCTTC.

The V call is TRBV7-2, the J call TRBJ2-5; 7 bases map to TRBD2. Germline V gene lookup returns CDR1 SGHTA and CDR2 FQGNSA. The J segment lost 4 bases and the V segment lost 5 bases, leaving 10 bases of the junction unmatched. The CDR3 has 15 amino acids. The CDR3 here is CASSRVWGRGETQYF. DNA of the CDR3: TGTGCCAGCAGCCGCGTATGGGGGAGGGGAGAGACCCAGTACTTC.

The gene calls are TRBV2 and TRBJ1-2, with 7 bases identical to TRBD1. V shed 1 base and J 2 bases; nucleotides not matched to a gene: 1. CDR3 length equals 14 residues. CDR1 and CDR2 from the germline V gene are SNHLY and FYNNEI. The CDR3 DNA is TGTGCCAGCAGTGAAGGGGGACAGAACTATGGCTACACCTTC. It codes for CASSEGGQNYGYTF. Variable domain in full (rest from reference TRBV2 and TRBJ1-2): EPEVTQTPSHQVTQMGQEVILRCVPISNHLYFYWYRQILGQKVEFLVSFYNNEISEKSEIFDDQFSVERPDGSNFTLKIRSTKLEDSAMYFCASSEGGQNYGYTFGSGTRLTVV.

The CDR3 reads CASSLAPGDGDPTDTQYF. As DNA, the CDR3 is TGTGCCAGCAGCTTAGCCCCGGGGGATGGGGACCCCACAGATACGCAGTATTTT. The V gene is TRBV7-9, the J gene TRBJ2-3; D is perhaps TRBD2 (6 bases). Germline V gives CDR1 SEHNR, CDR2 FQNEAQ (reference sequence). With 0 bases removed from V and 2 bases from J, the gap between germline ends came to 18 bases. This CDR3 is built from 18 residues.

The chain joins TRBV4-1 to TRBJ2-1, with a weak D call TRBD2 (6 bases). This CDR3 has 15 residues. The V end was cut by 4 bases, the J end by 6 bases, with 16 bases between. Germline values: CDR1 MGHRA, CDR2 YSYEKL. DNA for the CDR3: TGCGCCAGCAGCCTATCGACTAGGCTGGGCAATGAGCAGTTCTTC. Protein sequence: CASSLSTRLGNEQFF.

This rearrangement joins TRBV19 to TRBJ1-1; the match to TRBD1 covers 9 bases. The CDR3 is made up of 14 amino acids. CDR1 and CDR2 (germline): LNHDA, SQIVND (reference sequence). V lost 5 bases to trimming and J lost 11 bases; unmatched junction nucleotides: 12. The CDR3 coding sequence is TGTGCCAGTAGTCCGGGGACAGGGAAAGTAGGGGCTTTCTTT. Translated, it gives CASSPGTGKVGAFF.

The chain employs TRBV19 and TRBJ1-2, with TRBD1 as a possible D gene (5 bases). Trimming left V 6 bases short and J 2 bases short, with 16 bases between. CDR3 length equals 15 residues. In germline, CDR1 is LNHDA, CDR2 SQIVND (reference sequence). This CDR3 reads CASSRRDVGNYGYTF. CDR3 nucleotide sequence: TGTGCCAGTAGCCGTCGGGACGTAGGAAACTATGGCTACACCTTC.

The gene calls are TRBV20-1 and TRBJ1-6, with 8 bases aligning to TRBD1. Germline lookup yields CDR1 DFQATT and CDR2 SNEGSKA (reference sequence). The CDR3 is 11 residues long. J gave up 13 bases and V 3 bases, and 2 bases lay outside the gene matches. The CDR3: CSARSGGPLHF. The CDR3 DNA reads TGCAGTGCTAGGTCAGGGGGCCCCCTCCACTTT.

This clone was observed once. J is TRBJ1-1 and V is TRBV5-1; D unclear. The CDR3 consists of 15 residues. Germline V gene sequence: CDR1 SGHRS, CDR2 YFSETQ. Trimming took 2 bases from V and 0 from J, leaving 11 bases between them. Here the CDR3 reads CASSFIDGMNTEAFF. The CDR3 bases are TGCGCCAGCAGCTTTATCGACGGCATGAACACTGAAGCTTTCTTT.

The chain couples TRBV9 to TRBJ1-4, with 7 bases aligning to TRBD1. This CDR3 is 15 amino acids long. With V trimmed by 4 bases and J by 4 bases, 7 bases remained unmatched. Germline-derived CDR1 and CDR2 are SGDLS and YYNGEE. CDR3 loop: CASSIDRADNEKLFF. The CDR3 DNA follows: TGTGCCAGCAGCATCGACAGGGCTGATAATGAAAAACTGTTTTTT.

The chain links TRBV4-1 to TRBJ1-1, with 11 bases aligning to TRBD1. V shed 4 bases, J shed 4 bases, and the junction held 8 bases outside the gene matches. The CDR3 has 16 amino acids. Germline V gene data show CDR1 as MGHRA and CDR2 as YSYEKL. CDR3 nucleotide sequence: TGCGCCAGCAGCCGCGGACAGGGGGCTCTGGGCACTGAAGCTTTCTTT. The encoded protein is CASSRGQGALGTEAFF.

The gene calls are TRBV6-6 and TRBJ1-2; D ambiguous. The germline V and J ends were trimmed by 3 bases and 6 bases, with 17 bases remaining between them. Germline lookup yields CDR1 MNHNY and CDR2 SVGAGI (reference sequence). CDR3 length: 15 residues. CDR3: CASSYGSNGVNGYTF. Here the CDR3 DNA reads TGTGCCAGCAGTTATGGGTCGAATGGCGTGAATGGCTACACCTTC.

In DNA, the CDR3 is TGTGCCAGCAGTTACCGGGACAGGGGGTCTGGCTACACCTTC. This codes for CASSYRDRGSGYTF. This sequence joins TRBV6-5 and TRBJ1-2; 11 bases are a match to TRBD1. Per the germline V gene, CDR1 is MNHEY and CDR2 is SVGAGI. The CDR3 has 14 residues. Trimming at V came to 2 bases and at J to 7 bases, leaving 3 bases not matched to a gene.

CDR3 amino acids: CASSSSGDLGYTF. In nucleotides, the CDR3 is TGTGCCAGCAGCTCGTCAGGGGACCTTGGCTACACCTTC. The chain carries TRBV12-3 or TRBV12-4 and TRBJ1-2, with D maybe TRBD1 (6 bases). This CDR3 has 13 amino acids. Trimming pared 6 bases from V and 7 bases from J, leaving 15 bases between.

The chain combines TRBV27 with TRBJ2-3, with TRBD2 identical over 9 bases. Per the germline V gene, CDR1 is MNHEY and CDR2 is SMNVEV (reference sequence). The length of the CDR3 is 16 residues. Unmatched junction bases numbered 7, after V lost 6 bases and J lost 0 bases. CDR3 bases: TGTGCCAGCAGACCGACTAGCGGAGCTAGCACAGATACGCAGTATTTT. It is translated as CASRPTSGASTDTQYF.

The genes are TRBV5-1 and TRBJ1-1, with D hard to call. Between the trimmed V and J ends, which lost 3 bases and 7 bases, there was a span of 16 bases. The germline V gene has CDR1 SGHRS and CDR2 YFSETQ. This CDR3 is 14 amino acids long. The CDR3 reads CASSSRPWKDEAFF. CDR3 sequence (DNA): TGCGCCAGCAGCTCCAGGCCATGGAAGGATGAAGCTTTCTTT.

J is TRBJ1-3 and V is TRBV14; unclear D gene. CDR1 is SGHDN, CDR2 FVKESK, per germline. The CDR3 contains 12 residues. The V end lost 3 bases, the J end lost 2 bases, and 2 bases lay between the germline ends. The CDR3 DNA sequence: TGTGCCAGCAGCCAGGCTGGAAACACCATATATTTT. This sequence encodes CASSQAGNTIYF.

This clone was counted between two and nine times. The chain combines TRBV10-1 with TRBJ1-2; D ambiguous. This CDR3 contains 15 residues. CDR1 is WNHNN and CDR2 is SYGVQD in the germline V gene (reference sequence). Trimming shortened V by 0 bases and J by 3 bases, and 11 bases separated the two germline ends. CDR3 region: CASSESTAKHYGYTF. CDR3 coding DNA: TGCGCCAGCAGTGAGTCGACGGCGAAGCACTATGGCTACACCTTC.

V and J are TRBV2 and TRBJ2-1, with a tentative D call TRBD2 (5 bases). The CDR3 sequence is 13 residues long. Germline-derived CDR1 and CDR2 are SNHLY and FYNNEI. Trimming stripped 6 bases from V and 8 bases from J, with 14 bases between. CDR3 loop: CASRVGSGDEQFF. The CDR3 region has the DNA TGTGCCAGCAGGGTAGGGAGCGGTGATGAGCAGTTCTTC.

V gene TRBV10-2 combines with J gene TRBJ1-1; 7 nucleotides align to TRBD1. Germline V lookup: CDR1 WSHSY, CDR2 SAAADI. The CDR3 sequence is 15 residues long. Unmatched junction bases numbered 8, after V lost 6 bases and J lost 1 base. The CDR3, as DNA: TGCGCCAGCAGGCCAGAACGGACAGGGAACACTGAAGCTTTCTTT. Amino acid sequence: CASRPERTGNTEAFF.

This chain connects TRBV29-1 to TRBJ1-4, with TRBD1 matching over 7 bases. CDR3 length: 13 residues. Germline trimming cut 6 bases from V and 8 bases from J; bases unmatched to any gene: 9. Germline-derived CDR1 and CDR2 are SQVTM and ANQGSEA. The CDR3 spells CSVVLTGNEKLFF. CDR3 nucleotide sequence: TGCAGCGTCGTACTGACAGGGAACGAAAAACTGTTTTTT.

This clone was picked up one time. The genes are TRBV10-1 and TRBJ1-2; D perhaps matches TRBD1 (5 bases). The ends were cut back, 2 bases at V and 3 bases at J, with 13 bases in the middle. Germline CDR1 WNHNN, CDR2 SYGVQD (reference sequence). CDR3 length: 15 amino acids. CDR3 sequence: CASSEGDPLDYGYTF. The DNA of the CDR3 is TGCGCCAGCAGTGAGGGGGACCCCCTGGACTATGGCTACACCTTC.

The CDR3 reads CASRMGNSPLHF. CDR3 DNA: TGTGCCAGCAGGATGGGGAATTCACCCCTCCACTTT. This chain joins TRBV12-3 or TRBV12-4 and TRBJ1-6; D is unresolved. CDR3 length equals 12 residues. The ends were cut back, 6 bases at V and 7 bases at J, with 7 bases in the middle.

CDR3 residues: CASSLSSGRETQYF. The CDR3 nucleotides are TGTGCCAGCAGCTTATCTAGCGGGCGAGAGACCCAGTACTTC. The V call is TRBV7-9, the J call TRBJ2-5; TRBD2 agrees at 8 bases. The CDR3 is 14 residues long. The V and J ends lost 2 bases and 4 bases, in that order; junction bases with no gene match: 3. CDR1 is SEHNR, CDR2 FQNEAQ, per germline (reference sequence).

The J gene is TRBJ1-1, the V gene TRBV5-1; 8 nucleotides match TRBD1. Per the germline V gene, CDR1 is SGHRS and CDR2 is YFSETQ. The CDR3 is made up of 14 amino acids. Trimming cost V 4 bases and J 4 bases; bases outside gene matches: 6. In DNA form, the CDR3 reads TGCGCCAGCAGCCCAGGGGGCATGAGCACTGAAGCTTTCTTT. Translating it yields CASSPGGMSTEAFF.

The chain combines TRBV9 with TRBJ2-1; D is unresolved. Germline lookup yields CDR1 SGDLS and CDR2 YYNGEE. The CDR3 is 15 amino acids. V was trimmed by 2 bases and J by 6 bases, leaving 15 bases between them. The CDR3 nucleotides are TGTGCCAGCAGCGTGAGGTCTAGTGTAGGCAATGAGCAGTTCTTC. This gives the protein CASSVRSSVGNEQFF.

The genes are TRBV7-9 and TRBJ1-6; D may be TRBD1 (5 bases). The V end lost 5 bases, the J end lost 7 bases, and 18 bases lay between the germline ends. The CDR3 has 16 residues. The V gene's germline CDR1 is SEHNR and CDR2 FQNEAQ (reference sequence). The DNA of the CDR3 is TGTGCCAGCAGCCCATCCTGGGACGTAAAAAATTCACCCCTCCACTTT. Its protein product is CASSPSWDVKNSPLHF.